The 6 T cell receptor beta chains in this list originate from one sample, sequenced in a study of the immune and genomic landscape of osteosarcoma (TCRdb year 2020). To prepare the library, the immunoSEQ multiplex PCR assay was applied. In its TCRdb copy, this immuneACCESS table keeps in-frame sequences only and misses some clones. Where compared with another copy, unresolved V genes explain less than half of these, and the others have no known cause. In all, the sample holds about 6,200 clones, and around 62% of those were seen once. Together, the top ten hold about 15% of the sample. Specimens were post-treatment primary, local recurrence and metastasis tumors from poor-prognosis patients. The material sequenced was osteosarcoma tumor tissue from the lung. These receptors were collected from a human donor with osteosarcoma.

The V gene is TRBV5-4, the J gene TRBJ2-5; 7 positions match TRBD1. The germline V gene has CDR1 SGHNT and CDR2 YYREEE (reference sequence). Trimming took 4 bases from V and 0 from J; bases not matched to a gene: 6. This CDR3 has 15 residues. This chain's CDR3 is CASSRDSPDQETQYF. The CDR3 bases are TGTGCCAGCAGCCGGGACAGCCCGGACCAAGAGACCCAGTACTTC.

This sequence joins TRBV5-1 and TRBJ2-7; 8 bases agree with TRBD1. Germline CDR1 SGHRS, CDR2 YFSETQ. The V segment lost 5 bases and the J segment 0 bases; nucleotides outside the gene matches: 4. The CDR3 contains 14 residues. CDR3 region: CASRYDRGSYEQYF. The CDR3 DNA follows: TGCGCCAGCAGATATGACAGGGGCTCCTACGAGCAGTACTTC. The variable domain in full, with the rest retrieved from reference TRBV5-1 and TRBJ2-7, is KAGVTQTPRYLIKTRGQQVTLSCSPISGHRSVSWYQQTPGQGLQFLFEYFSETQRNKGNFPGRFSGRQFSNSRSEMNVSTLELGDSALYLCASRYDRGSYEQYFGPGTRLTVT.

This sequence joins TRBV7-8 and TRBJ1-1; TRBD1 agrees at 8 bases. The CDR3 runs 17 residues. The germline CDR1 and CDR2 sequences are SGHVS and FQNEAQ. V lost 4 bases and J lost 3; bases outside the gene matches: 13. In DNA, the CDR3 is TGTGCCAGCAGCTCCCTTATAGGACAGGGCCTTCACACTGAAGCTTTCTTT. This gives the protein CASSSLIGQGLHTEAFF. The complete variable domain, with remaining parts taken from reference TRBV7-8 and TRBJ1-1, reads GAGVSQSPRYKVAKRGQDVALRCDPISGHVSLFWYQQALGQGPEFLTYFQNEAQLDKSGLPSDRFFAERPEGSVSTLKIQRTQQEDSAVYLCASSSLIGQGLHTEAFFGQGTRLTVV.

The V and J genes are TRBV7-3 and TRBJ2-5, with TRBD2 matching 8 bases. V dropped 5 bases and J dropped 4; count of bases not matched to a gene: 6. The germline gives CDR1 SGHTA, CDR2 FQGTGA. The CDR3 extends over 14 amino acids. The CDR3 sequence: CASSPGGAGETQYF. CDR3 DNA: TGTGCCAGCAGCCCGGGGGGGGCCGGAGAGACCCAGTACTTC.

The V and J genes are TRBV5-4 and TRBJ2-7; D is unclear. Looked up from germline, CDR1 is SGHNT and CDR2 is YYREEE (reference sequence). The ends were cut back, 1 base at V and 3 bases at J, with 2 bases in the middle. The CDR3 extends over 11 amino acids. The DNA for the CDR3 is TGTGCCAGCAGCTTGTTCTACGAGCAGTACTTC. Amino acid sequence: CASSLFYEQYF. The variable domain in full, completed from reference TRBV5-4 and TRBJ2-7, reads ETGVTQSPTHLIKTRGQQVTLRCSSQSGHNTVSWYQQALGQGPQFIFQYYREEENGRGNFPPRFSGLQFPNYSSELNVNALELDDSALYLCASSLFYEQYFGPGTRLTVT.

This clone was found a few times. The rearrangement uses TRBV11-1 and TRBJ2-7, with TRBD1 identical over 7 bases. The germline V gene encodes CDR1 SGHAT and CDR2 FQDESV (reference sequence). The CDR3 has 15 residues. V lost 5 bases and J lost 2; bases outside the gene matches: 9. CDR3 loop: CASSRGQAPAYEQYF. CDR3 DNA sequence: TGTGCCAGCAGCCGCGGACAGGCCCCGGCCTACGAGCAGTACTTC.